This TCR beta chain was observed in a study of blood T cell repertoires in COVID-19. Study-wide context: Samples came from the United States, Italy and Spain, spanning acute and convalescent COVID-19. PBMCs, B-cell-depleted T cells, or T cells were the source of the cDNA or gDNA that made up the material.

The CDR3 spans 14 residues. J was trimmed by 7 bases and V by 2 bases; bases with no gene match: 5. The germline CDR1 and CDR2 sequences are SGHAT and FQDESV (reference sequence). Sequencing was performed with immunoSEQ multiplex PCR; in TCRdb, only in-frame clones are kept and a portion is missing. Of about 380,000 clones in the sample, around 84% were seen once. The receptor was isolated from a human donor with acute or convalescent COVID-19. The donor label of this sample is uncertain. The sequenced material came from peripheral blood. V usage is TRBV11-1 and J usage is TRBJ1-2; 9 bases align to TRBD1. This CDR3 is CASSLLGQGTGYTF. Written as DNA, the CDR3 is TGTGCCAGCAGCTTACTGGGACAGGGTACTGGCTACACCTTC.